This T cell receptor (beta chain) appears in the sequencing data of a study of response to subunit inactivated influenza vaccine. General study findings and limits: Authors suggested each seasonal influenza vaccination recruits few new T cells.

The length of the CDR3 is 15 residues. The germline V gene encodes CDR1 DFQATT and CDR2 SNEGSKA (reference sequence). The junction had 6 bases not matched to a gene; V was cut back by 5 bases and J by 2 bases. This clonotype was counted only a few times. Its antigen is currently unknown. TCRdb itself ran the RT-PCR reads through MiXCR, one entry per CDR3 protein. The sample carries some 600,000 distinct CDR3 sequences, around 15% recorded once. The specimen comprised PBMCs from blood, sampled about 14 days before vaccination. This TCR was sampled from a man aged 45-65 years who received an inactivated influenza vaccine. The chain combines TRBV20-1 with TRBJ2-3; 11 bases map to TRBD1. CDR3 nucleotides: TGCAGTGCTGCATGGACAGGGGGCCTCACAGATACGCAGTATTTT. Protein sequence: CSAAWTGGLTDTQYF.